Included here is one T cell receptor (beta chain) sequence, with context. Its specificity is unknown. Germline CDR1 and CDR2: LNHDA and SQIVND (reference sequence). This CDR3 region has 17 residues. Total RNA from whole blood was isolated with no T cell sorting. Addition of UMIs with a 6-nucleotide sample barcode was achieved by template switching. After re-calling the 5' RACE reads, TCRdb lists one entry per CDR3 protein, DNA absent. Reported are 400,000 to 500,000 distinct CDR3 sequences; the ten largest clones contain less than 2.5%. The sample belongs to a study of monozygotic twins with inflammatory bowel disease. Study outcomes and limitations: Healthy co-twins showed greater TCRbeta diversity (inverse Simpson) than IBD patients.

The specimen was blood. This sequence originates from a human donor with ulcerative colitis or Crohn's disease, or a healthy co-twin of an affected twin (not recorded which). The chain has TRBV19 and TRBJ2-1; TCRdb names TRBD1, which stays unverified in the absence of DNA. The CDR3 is CASSIDDGGTHYNEQFF.